This TCR beta chain was captured by sequencing in a study of shared clonotypes between healthy human individuals. The authors loaded 200 ng DNA, 30,000 to 35,000 T cell genomes, into sorted-subset replicate PCRs. Profiling relied on immunoSEQ multiplex PCR, and the TCRdb table lists in-frame clones only, not all of them. Of 1.5 million to 2.5 million clones in the sample, approximately 94% were seen once. Overall study results and limits: Estimated clonotype richness was generally higher in naive than memory subsets. Genetic and exposure-history diversity was limited by the few donors.

As regards this clone: Its antigen remains unidentified.

The naive CD8 subset, CD45RO-negative cells positively selected for CCR7, excluded terminally differentiated effector memory CD45RA+ cells. The sample comprised naive CD8+ T cells sorted from blood. The TCR comes from a man aged 18 to 30 in good health.

The CDR3 region is CASSFGTVSNQPQHF. In nucleotides, the CDR3 is TGTGCCAGCAGCTTCGGGACAGTTAGCAATCAGCCCCAGCATTTT. V is TRBV5-8 and J is TRBJ1-5; 7 nucleotides match TRBD1. The V segment lost 2 bases and the J segment 0 bases; nucleotides outside the gene matches: 2. From germline, CDR1 is SGHTS and CDR2 YDEGEE. CDR3 length: 15 amino acids.